This T cell receptor (beta chain) appears in the sequencing data of a study of T-cell memory formation after mild COVID-19. The wider study: In these data, TCR clusters were largely donor specific. Overall study results and limits: Mostly located in CM and EM were contracting CD4+ clones, with contracting CD8+ clones located in EMRA.

For this clonotype: Its antigen is unidentified.

Trimming took off 0 bases at V and 4 bases at J, with 6 bases between the two ends. CDR1 is MNHEY and CDR2 is SVGAGI in the germline V gene. The CDR3 is made up of 13 amino acids. TCRdb re-called the 5' RACE reads through MiXCR, storing one row per CDR3 protein. The sample has about 110,000 distinct CDR3 sequences, about a sixth seen once. Material for sequencing was PBMCs or a T cell subset sorted from them (not recorded which). The genes are TRBV6-5 and TRBJ1-2, with D unclear. This sequence was found in an adult woman who had mild COVID-19 (a few samples of this study predate the infection). Cell type and time point are not known. DNA of the CDR3: TGTGCCAGCAGTTACTCGGCCGGCTATGGCTACACCTTC. Encoded protein: CASSYSAGYGYTF.